Here is one TCR beta chain with its context. This record belongs to a study of cytomegalovirus exposure and HLA in healthy donors. With 60 Vbeta and 13 Jbeta primers, the PCR was carried out. Clones were sequenced by immunoSEQ multiplex PCR, and TCRdb holds only the in-frame ones, with some missing. The sample has 130,000 to 150,000 clones; roughly 80% are singletons. The sample taken for sequencing was PBMCs. This sequence originates from a female donor in good health and CMV-seronegative.

The CDR3 spells CASSLIGQPQHF. In nucleotides, the CDR3 is TGTGCCAGCAGTTTAATCGGGCAGCCCCAGCATTTT. The chain links TRBV28 to TRBJ1-5; unclear D gene. The CDR3 contains 12 residues. The germline V and J ends were trimmed by 2 bases and 7 bases, with 6 bases remaining between them. The V gene's germline CDR1 is MDHEN and CDR2 SYDVKM.